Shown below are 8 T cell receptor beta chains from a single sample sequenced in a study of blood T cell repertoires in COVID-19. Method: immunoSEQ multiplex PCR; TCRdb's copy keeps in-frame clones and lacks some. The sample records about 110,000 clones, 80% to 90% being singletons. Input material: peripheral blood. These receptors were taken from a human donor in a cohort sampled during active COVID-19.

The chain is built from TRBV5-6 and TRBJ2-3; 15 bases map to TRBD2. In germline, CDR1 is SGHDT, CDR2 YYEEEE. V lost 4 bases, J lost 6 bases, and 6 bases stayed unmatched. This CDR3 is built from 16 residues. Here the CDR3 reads CASSRTSGGASDTQYF. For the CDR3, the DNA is TGTGCCAGCAGCCGGACTAGCGGGGGGGCCTCGGATACGCAGTATTTT.

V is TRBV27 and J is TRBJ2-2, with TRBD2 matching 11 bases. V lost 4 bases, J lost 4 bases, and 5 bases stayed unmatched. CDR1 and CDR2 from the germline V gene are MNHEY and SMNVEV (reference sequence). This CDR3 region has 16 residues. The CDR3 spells CASSSVLAGVTGELFF. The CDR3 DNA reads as TGTGCCAGCAGTTCAGTACTAGCGGGAGTCACCGGGGAGCTGTTTTTT.

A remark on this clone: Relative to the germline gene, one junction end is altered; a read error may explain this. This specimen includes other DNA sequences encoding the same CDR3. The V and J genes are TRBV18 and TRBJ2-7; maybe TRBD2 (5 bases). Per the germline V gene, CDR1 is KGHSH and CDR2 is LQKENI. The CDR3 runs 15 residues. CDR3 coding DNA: TGCGCCAGCTCACCAGCTAGCCGCCTATCCTACGAGCAGTACTTC. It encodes CASSPASRLSYEQYF.

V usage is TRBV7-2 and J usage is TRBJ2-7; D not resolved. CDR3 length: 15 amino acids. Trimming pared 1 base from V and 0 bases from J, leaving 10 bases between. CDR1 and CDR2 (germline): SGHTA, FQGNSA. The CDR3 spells CASSLGAEYSYEQYF. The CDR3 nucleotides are TGTGCCAGCAGCTTAGGTGCCGAGTACTCCTACGAGCAGTACTTC. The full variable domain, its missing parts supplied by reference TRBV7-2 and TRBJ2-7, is GAGVSQSPSNKVTEKGKDVELRCDPISGHTALYWYRQSLGQGLEFLIYFQGNSAPDKSGLPSDRFSAERTGGSVSTLTIQRTQQEDSAVYLCASSLGAEYSYEQYFGPGTRLTVT.

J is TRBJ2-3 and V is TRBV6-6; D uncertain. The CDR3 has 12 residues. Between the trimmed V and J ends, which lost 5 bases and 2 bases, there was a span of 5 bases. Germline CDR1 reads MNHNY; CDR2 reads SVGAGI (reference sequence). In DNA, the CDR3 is TGTGCCAGCAGTCCCTCCACAGATACGCAGTATTTT. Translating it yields CASSPSTDTQYF.

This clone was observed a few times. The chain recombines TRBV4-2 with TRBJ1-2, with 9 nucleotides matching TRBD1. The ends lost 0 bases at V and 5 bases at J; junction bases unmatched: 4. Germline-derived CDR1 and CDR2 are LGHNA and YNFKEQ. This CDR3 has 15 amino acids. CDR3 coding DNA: TGTGCCAGCAGCCAAGAAGAACAGGGGGCATATGGCTACACCTTC. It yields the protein CASSQEEQGAYGYTF.

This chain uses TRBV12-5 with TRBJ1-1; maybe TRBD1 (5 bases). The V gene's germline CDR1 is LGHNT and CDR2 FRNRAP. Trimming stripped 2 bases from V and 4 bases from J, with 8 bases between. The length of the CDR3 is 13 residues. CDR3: CASGLTGSTEAFF. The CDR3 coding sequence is TGTGCTAGTGGTTTGACAGGATCCACTGAAGCTTTCTTT.

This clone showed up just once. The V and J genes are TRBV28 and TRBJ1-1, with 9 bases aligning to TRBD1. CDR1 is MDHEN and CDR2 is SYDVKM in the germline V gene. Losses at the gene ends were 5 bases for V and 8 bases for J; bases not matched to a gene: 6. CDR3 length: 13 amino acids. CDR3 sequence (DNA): TGTGCCAGCAGTCCAACAGGGGGCAAAGAAGCTTTCTTT. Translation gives CASSPTGGKEAFF.